This T cell receptor beta chain was recovered during a study of shared clonotypes between healthy human individuals (dated by TCRdb to 2018 to 2021). Context from the whole study: The cohort comprised two women and a few men aged 18 to 49 years. For each donor, three plates each were used for CD4 naive and CD4 memory, two plates were used for CD8 naive, and one plate was used for CD8 memory. Between about 0.94 and 8.9 billion PBMCs per donor were obtained by leukapheresis. To increase sequencing depth and limit assay-specific biases, different laboratories used diverse techniques to prepare libraries and sequence TCR repertoires. To estimate repertoire size and how much clonotype sharing occurs between individuals, the study deeply sequenced the blood TCR repertoires of several healthy adults. Overall study outcomes, separate from this receptor: Naive subsets generally had larger estimated clonotype richness than memory subsets. When a handful of donors were compared, the shared fraction of clonotypes was 5% to 6.5% for naive CD4, around 3.5% for naive CD8, 2% to 2.5% for memory CD4, and approximately 0.4% for memory CD8. Pairwise subsampling led to the expectation that sequencing depth would affect the degree of clonotype sharing among donors. Sampling was restricted to blood, and TCR repertoires in tissue are likely to differ from TCR repertoires in blood. Clonotypes shared by all four sorted-subset donors showed higher generation probabilities than non-shared clonotypes. Because the study included a small number of donors, the genetic and exposure-history diversity represented was limited. Rarefaction of sorted-subset datasets indicated incomplete sequencing despite the large sequencing depth.

A remark on this clone: The specificity of this receptor is unknown. No base qualities exist here, and no much larger clone lies one base off it.

Clipping removes 8 bases from V and 1 base from J, with 7 as the unmatched junction base count. Its CDR3 holds 15 amino acids, cysteine through phenylalanine. The retained sequence is limited to the CDR3, 45 bases, with the frame set at the first base. For CDR1 and CDR2, the germline V gene (reference sequence) lists MNHEY and SMNVEV. CD8 naive samples were CD45RO-negative cells positively selected for CCR7, giving a CD45RA+CCR7+ population that excluded TemRA cells. Healthy HIV-negative adults with no recently reported acute infections or vaccinations were included as donors. Every donor was a Caucasian adult residing in Nashville, Tennessee, USA. After blood collection by leukapheresis, PBMCs were isolated using Ficoll-Histopaque density gradient centrifugation and then cryopreserved in the vapor phase of liquid nitrogen. Purity and quantity of every magnetically sorted T cell population were checked by analytical flow cytometry. Genomic DNA was isolated from every sorted fraction and measured by UV absorbance on a Nanodrop 2000c.

Using the deep immunoSEQ assay, multiplex PCR amplified TCR CDR3 regions from genomic DNA. Extracted genomic DNA from each cell subset was spread evenly across all wells of several immunoSEQ 96-well plates, with each plate serving as a replicate. For sorted subsets, around 200 ng genomic DNA, equal to tens of thousands of T cell genomes, was loaded into each replicate PCR. Purified libraries were quantified with a Qubit 3.0 fluorometer, sized on a Bioanalyzer 2100, and re-quantified with the KAPA Library Quantification kit. A separate single-read 150-cycle Illumina NextSeq 550 flow cell was used to sequence each immunoSEQ 96-well plate. In the original analysis: The immunoSEQ output contained only junctional sequences without quality scores, so filtering could not match that applied to full-length reads. Sequences were annotated with PyIR, a Python wrapper for IgBLAST v1.9, using IMGT germline references to assign V/J genes and CDR3. Any read was removed if the V/J assignment was weak (E-value above 1e-6), the CDR3 was missing, or the read contained stop codons, out-of-frame junctions, or ambiguous translated residues. V3J clonotypes were defined as sequences sharing the same inferred V gene, J gene, and CDR3 amino acid sequence. To compute the percentage overlap between repertoires, the number of shared unique clonotypes was divided by the size of the smaller repertoire. Three approaches were used to assess repertoire richness: RTK rarefaction, the Chao1 estimator, and Recon v2.1 estimates of unobserved clonotypes. Generation probabilities for all TCRbeta clonotypes obtained by the gDNA method from a handful of donors were computed using OLGA. TCRdb re-hosts the immuneACCESS table, in-frame sequences only. Its copies lack some clones; in the studies checked, an unresolved V gene accounts for under half of them, and the cause for the rest is not known. The DNA gave D and trimming, while V, J and clone size come from that table. The sample records nearly 600,000 clones, roughly 96% of which are singletons. The top ten clones comprise 0.095% to 0.12% of the sample.

The sequenced sample consisted of naive CD8+ T cells sorted from blood. The cell subset or site label, as the study defines it: CD45RA+CCR7+. The chain is made from TRBV27 and TRBJ1-4; TRBD1 matches 7 bases in the middle. This clonotype was sampled from a woman aged 25 to 45 in good health. This receptor carries the CDR3 CASREQGVTNEKLFF. Here is the DNA: TGTGCCAGCCGAGAGCAGGGGGTAACTAATGAAAAACTGTTTTTT.